The rows below give T cell receptor beta chains drawn from one sample of a study of T cells in localized non-small cell lung cancer. Only in-frame clones appear in the TCRdb table, and some are missing; sequencing was by immunoSEQ multiplex PCR. The top ten hold more than 0.95% of the sample, which has tens of thousands of clones, about nine tenths seen once. The sample here was peripheral blood, taken before any cancer treatment. These receptor sequences come from a woman aged 40 to 75 with stage I lung adenocarcinoma. CDR3s leave out the opening cysteine and the closing phenylalanine or tryptophan.

>TRBJ1-1|11|TRBV6-5
ASSYTPNTEAF
>TRBJ2-7|13|TRBV7-2
ASSLEGTLSTEQY
>TRBJ2-7|12|TRBV9
ASGDSESSYEQY
>TRBJ2-5|12|TRBV27
ASSPLARQETQY
>TRBJ2-5|11|TRBV5-1
ASSGTGQETQY
>TRBJ2-2|9|TRBV20-1
SAPTTGELF
>TRBJ1-1|12|TRBV6-4
ASSSSPGNTEAF
>TRBJ2-7|13|TRBV9
ASSPRGQGTYEQY
>TRBJ1-1|11|TRBV10-3
AIREGQGTEAF
>TRBJ2-3|13|TRBV2
ASSAGRRVGDTQY
>TRBJ2-3|13|TRBV9
ASSETSGVTDTQY
>TRBJ2-3|14|TRBV18
ASSPPIRGGSDTQY
>TRBJ2-3|16|TRBV4-2
ASSQDPFASGGMDTQY
>TRBJ1-3|14|TRBV19
ASSIGRDGLVNTIY
>TRBJ2-1|9|TRBV5-4
ASSGGGEQF
>TRBJ1-1|11|TRBV7-3
ASGTGVNTEAF
>TRBJ1-2|16|TRBV10-3
AITRDRGVVKANYGYT
>TRBJ2-3|10|TRBV29-1
SGGRTTDTQY
>TRBJ2-7|13|TRBV19
ASSRRLTSSYEQY
>TRBJ1-1|14|TRBV10-3
AITPLGFQLNTEAF
>TRBJ2-5|13|TRBV4-3
ASSQDAGGIGTQY
>TRBJ2-1|13|TRBV7-8
ASSLEASGFSEQF
>TRBJ2-6|14|TRBV4-3
ASSQEGGTGANVLT
>TRBJ2-6|12|TRBV6-6
ASSTPSRANVLT
>TRBJ2-7|10|TRBV4-1
ASSQVNYEQY
>TRBJ2-5|15|TRBV11-2
ASSPRASGPYQETQY
>TRBJ2-5|12|TRBV19
ASSELSGLETQY
>TRBJ1-6|10|TRBV7-2
ASSFSNSPLH
>TRBJ1-5|14|TRBV6-6
ASSYSMSLPNQPQH
>TRBJ1-1|12|TRBV30
AWSVLGDRGEAF
>TRBJ1-6|12|TRBV6-5
ASSWDSLNSPLH
>TRBJ2-1|13|TRBV18
ASSPRTSGYNEQF
>TRBJ2-7|12|TRBV5-5
ASSLGTGGYEQY
>TRBJ1-5|11|TRBV19
ASTQGARQPQH
>TRBJ2-5|13|TRBV5-4
ASSPPGQGIQTQY
>TRBJ1-5|11|TRBV30
AWSIMDNQPQH
>TRBJ1-6|9|TRBV20-1
SARDNSPLH